These T cell receptor beta chains were read from a single sample in a study of T cells in Graves' hyperthyroidism and ophthalmopathy. TCRdb processed the multiplex PCR reads anew with MiXCR; each CDR3 protein has one entry. Here the sample spans some 700,000 distinct CDR3 sequences, around a sixth being singletons. Material for sequencing was blood. The receptors were sampled from a man aged 45-60 years with Graves' hyperthyroidism. Each CDR3 is given with its conserved first and last residue. A D gene is named only where the DNA matches it firmly. Clone size is shown for a subset of rows, as once, few, many or a class of expanded clone.

d_gene	v_gene	abundance	j_gene	CDR3nt	CDR3aa
.	TRBV14	.	TRBJ2-4	TGTGCCAGCAGCCAAGACAGAGAAAACATTCAGTACTTC	CASSQDRENIQYF
.	TRBV29-1	few	TRBJ2-1	TGCAGCGTTGAAAATGGGAGAGCTAGCGCGTTCAATGAGCAGTTCTTC	CSVENGRASAFNEQFF
.	TRBV30	many	TRBJ1-5	TGTGCCTGGAGTGCAGGGAGCAATCAGCCCCAGCATTTT	CAWSAGSNQPQHF
.	TRBV7-9	few	TRBJ1-2	TGTGCCAGCAGCTTCTACAGGGCGGAACTCGGCTACACCTTC	CASSFYRAELGYTF
TRBD2	TRBV29-1	few	TRBJ2-5	TGCAGCGCTTCGACTAGCGGGAGCGTCTACCTAAGAGAGACCCAGTACTTC	CSASTSGSVYLRETQYF
.	TRBV27	.	TRBJ1-1	TGTGCCAGCAGCTTCAGGGGTCTTGTCACTGAAGCTTTCTTT	CASSFRGLVTEAFF
.	TRBV28	many	TRBJ1-5	TGTGCCACCGATGGATATAGCAATCAGCCCCAGCATTTT	CATDGYSNQPQHF
.	TRBV19	.	TRBJ2-1	TGTGCCAGTAGTAGGGATTTCTACAATGAGCAGTTCTTC	CASSRDFYNEQFF
TRBD2	TRBV6-2/TRBV6-3	.	TRBJ2-1	TGTGCCAGCAGTCTTCTAGCGGCCTTATACAATGAGCAGTTCTTC	CASSLLAALYNEQFF
TRBD2	TRBV6-1	few	TRBJ2-7	TGTGCCAGCAGGGGGACTAGCGGGAACTACGAGCAGTACTTC	CASRGTSGNYEQYF
.	TRBV6-2/TRBV6-3	.	TRBJ2-7	TGTGCCAGCGAACCGAATCGAGGTAACGAGCAGTACTTC	CASEPNRGNEQYF
.	TRBV7-9	.	TRBJ2-7	TGTGCCAGCAGCCTCACGGGTTACGAGCGGTACTTC	CASSLTGYERYF
TRBD2	TRBV19	few	TRBJ2-3	TGTGCCAGTAGTATTCCCTCAGCGGGAGGTTTAAGAAATACGCAGTATTTT	CASSIPSAGGLRNTQYF
.	TRBV30	.	TRBJ2-2	TGTGCCTGGAGTGAGGGTAACACCGGGGAGCTGTTTTTT	CAWSEGNTGELFF
TRBD2	TRBV19	.	TRBJ2-7	TGTGCCAGTACCCAGGCAGCGGGAGAGTCCTGCGAGCAGTACTTC	CASTQAAGESCEQYF
TRBD2	TRBV27	many	TRBJ2-1	TGTGCCAGCAGTCCCGGGACTAGCCTTCCTGGCTCCTACAATGAGCAGTTCTTC	CASSPGTSLPGSYNEQFF
.	TRBV28	many	TRBJ1-5	TGTGCCAGCAGTTATCAGGGGATGGGCAATCAGCCCCAGCATTTT	CASSYQGMGNQPQHF
TRBD1	TRBV7-3	many	TRBJ2-7	TGTGCCAGCAGCTTGGGCAGGGGGCCTTCCTACGAGCAGTACTTC	CASSLGRGPSYEQYF
TRBD2	TRBV4-1	few	TRBJ2-5	TGCGCCAGCAGCCAAGACAGGACTAGCGGGGAGACCCAGTACTTC	CASSQDRTSGETQYF
.	TRBV18	few	TRBJ2-6	TGTGCCAGCTCACCGCCGGGGCAGGGCTCCTCTGGGGCCAACGTCCTGACTTTC	CASSPPGQGSSGANVLTF
TRBD1	TRBV7-9	few	TRBJ1-5	TGTGCCAGCAGCTTAGGGGGACAGGGGGCCGATCAGCCCCAGCATTTT	CASSLGGQGADQPQHF
.	TRBV7-6	few	TRBJ1-3	TGTGCCAGCAGCAGGGGTCCCGGAGCTGGAAACACCATATATTTT	CASSRGPGAGNTIYF
TRBD2	TRBV11-2	few	TRBJ2-2	TGTGCCTCCCCTCGGGGGGCGGGAGGGGACACCGGGGAGCTGTTTTTT	CASPRGAGGDTGELFF
.	TRBV30	many	TRBJ1-1	TGTGCCTGGAGTGTTTCGGGGTACGACACTGAAGCTTTCTTT	CAWSVSGYDTEAFF
.	TRBV2	many	TRBJ1-3	TGTGCCAGCAGCCCTGGGAGCACTGAATCCTCTGGAAACACCATATATTTT	CASSPGSTESSGNTIYF
.	TRBV2	.	TRBJ2-5	TGTGCCAGCAATAAGGGCCCGGTATGGGAGACCCAGTACTTC	CASNKGPVWETQYF
TRBD2	TRBV6-2/TRBV6-3	few	TRBJ2-1	TGTGCCAGCAGGGGAAGAGCGGGAGGGCTGCACAATGAGCAGTTCTTC	CASRGRAGGLHNEQFF
.	TRBV28	many	TRBJ2-3	TGTGCCAGCAGTTTAGGGGCTTACCGGGGGGATACGCAGTATTTT	CASSLGAYRGDTQYF
TRBD2	TRBV9	many	TRBJ2-3	TGTGCCAGCAGCGTAGGACTAGCGGGAGCAGATACGCAGTATTTT	CASSVGLAGADTQYF
.	TRBV28	few	TRBJ1-1	TGTGCCGCGGGGGCGTATGTGCAGAACACTGAAGCTTTCTTT	CAAGAYVQNTEAFF
.	TRBV20-1	few	TRBJ2-7	TGCAGTGCTAGTTGGATCCAGCGCTACTACGAGCGGTACTTC	CSASWIQRYYERYF
TRBD1	TRBV5-1	.	TRBJ2-5	TGCGCCAGCAGCTTCCGGGACAGTCAAGAGACCCAGTACTTC	CASSFRDSQETQYF
.	TRBV20-1	.	TRBJ1-1	TGCAGTGCTAGGGCCAGTAACGCCCCTGAAGCTTTCTTT	CSARASNAPEAFF
TRBD1	TRBV27	.	TRBJ1-2	TGTACCAGCAGTCCAGGGACAGTCTATGGCTACACCTTC	CTSSPGTVYGYTF
.	TRBV7-9	.	TRBJ1-2	TGTGCCAGCAGCTTATATGGGACAAAGCTCCGACTAGCCTATGGCTACACCTTC	CASSLYGTKLRLAYGYTF
.	TRBV28	many	TRBJ2-7	TGTGCCAGCAGTCTTCGACTTGTTTTTTGGGAGCAGTACTTC	CASSLRLVFWEQYF
.	TRBV3-1	many	TRBJ2-3	TGTGCCAGCAGCCAAGAGGGGGCAGATACGCAGTATTTT	CASSQEGADTQYF
.	TRBV2	many	TRBJ2-2	TGTGCCAGCAGTGAAGATGAGACTAGGCTTAACACCGGGGAGCTGTTTTTT	CASSEDETRLNTGELFF
TRBD1	TRBV11-2	.	TRBJ1-5	TGTGCCAGCAGCTCCGGACTCGGACAGGAGAATCAGCCCCAGCATTTT	CASSSGLGQENQPQHF
TRBD1	TRBV24-1	many	TRBJ2-5	TGTGCCACCAGTGACCCCCGGGACAGGGCCGGGACCCAGTACTTC	CATSDPRDRAGTQYF
TRBD1	TRBV6-1	few	TRBJ1-1	TGTGCCAGCAGTCACAACCGGGACAGGGCTCACACTGAAGCTTTCTTT	CASSHNRDRAHTEAFF
.	TRBV2	many	TRBJ2-7	TGTGCCAGCGTGTTCCGGGGGGCACGCTACGAGCAGTACTTC	CASVFRGARYEQYF
.	TRBV28	many	TRBJ2-3	TGTGCCAGCAGGGTGACAGATACGCAGTATTTT	CASRVTDTQYF
TRBD2	TRBV12-3/TRBV12-4	many	TRBJ2-7	TGTGCCAGCACACTAGCGGGAGATTTGGAGCAGTACTTC	CASTLAGDLEQYF
TRBD1	TRBV29-1	many	TRBJ1-1	TGCAGCGTTGAAGGGCAGGGGGCAAGGAACACTGAAGCTTTCTTT	CSVEGQGARNTEAFF
.	TRBV28	.	TRBJ2-7	TGTGCCAGCAGTTTGTATTTCCCCCTACCTGGGGACGAGCAGTACTTC	CASSLYFPLPGDEQYF
TRBD1	TRBV19	.	TRBJ2-1	TGTGCCAGTAGTAGTTCGGGACAGGGGCGGTACAATGAGCAGTTCTTC	CASSSSGQGRYNEQFF
TRBD1	TRBV29-1	many	TRBJ1-1	TGCAGCGTTGTAGGACAGGAACTGATGAACACTGAAGCTTTCTTT	CSVVGQELMNTEAFF
.	TRBV10-2	many	TRBJ2-3	TGCGCCAGCAGTGAGAAGAAGGAACTAGAAAGCCTCACAGATACGCAGTATTTT	CASSEKKELESLTDTQYF
TRBD2	TRBV5-1	.	TRBJ2-3	TGCGCCAGCGGACGACTAGCGGATAGCACAGATACGCAGTATTTT	CASGRLADSTDTQYF
TRBD1	TRBV30	few	TRBJ1-5	TGTGCCTGGAGTACCCACAGGGGGCGTACTCAGCCCCAGCATTTT	CAWSTHRGRTQPQHF
.	TRBV4-1	.	TRBJ1-5	TGCGCCAGCAGCCAAATTCGAGGGAGCAATCAGCCCCAGCATTTT	CASSQIRGSNQPQHF
.	TRBV13	many	TRBJ1-1	TGTGCCAGCAGCTTAGAAGGAGCGACGGCGAACACTGAAGCTTTCTTT	CASSLEGATANTEAFF
.	TRBV6-2/TRBV6-3	.	TRBJ2-6	TGTGCCAGCAGCCGAACAGGCTCTGGGGCCAACGTCCTGACTTTC	CASSRTGSGANVLTF
.	TRBV9	.	TRBJ1-4	TGTGCCAGCAGCGTAGTTATGATCAGGGCGGCAACTAATGAAAAACTGTTTTTT	CASSVVMIRAATNEKLFF